Presented here are 26 T cell receptor beta chains from one specimen sequenced in a study of T cell repertoires in cytomegalovirus infection. TCRdb reprocessed the reads via MiXCR and lists one record per CDR3 protein. Here the sample spans around 800,000 distinct CDR3 sequences, approximately 32% being singletons. These TCRs are of unknown antigen specificity. Sequenced here: cultured CD8+ T cells from PBMCs, sampled from culture after CMV antigen stimulation. The receptors were sampled from a human donor in good health (CMV status not recorded). Some clones in this sample may be carry-over from other donors' samples.

There are a few counts of this clonotype. In nucleotides, the CDR3 is TGTGCCAGCAGTGAATTTGACGGTGCCTCCTACGAGCAGTACGTC. Translated, it gives CASSEFDGASYEQYV. The chain couples TRBV6-4 to TRBJ2-7; D remains unclear. The CDR3 runs 15 residues. With 3 bases removed from V and 0 bases from J, the gap between germline ends came to 12 bases. Germline lookup yields CDR1 MRHNA and CDR2 SNTAGT.

The chain combines TRBV5-5 with TRBJ2-7, with D perhaps TRBD1 (5 bases). V gave up 0 bases and J gave up 3 bases, with 10 bases separating them. Germline V lookup: CDR1 SGHKS, CDR2 YYEKEE (reference sequence). This CDR3 is built from 14 residues. This chain's CDR3 is CASSLEVGVYEQYV. The CDR3 DNA follows: TGTGCCAGCAGCTTGGAGGTAGGGGTCTACGAGCAGTACGTC.

The chain employs TRBV9 and TRBJ2-3; D is unresolved. The germline V and J ends were trimmed by 3 bases and 6 bases, with 17 bases remaining between them. There are 15 residues in the CDR3. Germline values: CDR1 SGDLS, CDR2 YYNGEE. The CDR3 DNA follows: TGTGCCAGCAGCGGCCGACCCTCGTGGGATGATACGCAGTATTTT. Its translation is CASSGRPSWDDTQYF.

V and J are TRBV20-1 and TRBJ2-7, with no clear D. This CDR3 spans 11 amino acids. Germline values: CDR1 DFQATT, CDR2 SNEGSKA (reference sequence). V dropped 3 bases and J dropped 6 bases, with 9 bases sitting between them. CDR3 DNA: TGCAGTGCTAGTGTCGGGTTCGAGCAGTACTTC. Protein sequence: CSASVGFEQYF.

V is TRBV7-8 and J is TRBJ2-7; 7 bases are shared with TRBD1. Germline V CDR1 and CDR2: SGHVS, FQNEAQ. The CDR3 extends over 14 amino acids. V lost 4 bases and J lost 2; bases outside the gene matches: 5. The CDR3 coding sequence is TGTGCCAGCAGCTACAGGGGTTCCCCCTACGAGCAGTACGTC. Encoded protein: CASSYRGSPYEQYV.

This clonotype was seen a handful of times. The chain recombines TRBV19 with TRBJ2-7; maybe TRBD1 (6 bases). V was cut by 5 bases and J by 3 bases, with 11 bases left in between. The CDR3 runs 13 residues. CDR1 is LNHDA, CDR2 SQIVND, per germline (reference sequence). DNA for the CDR3: TGTGCCAGTAGTGGGACATTAGACTACGAGCAGTACTTC. It is translated as CASSGTLDYEQYF.

This clonotype was seen repeatedly, ten times or more. V is TRBV7-8 and J is TRBJ2-5; D gene unclear. In germline, CDR1 is SGHVS, CDR2 FQNEAQ. The ends were cut back, 4 bases at V and 10 bases at J, with 16 bases in the middle. This CDR3 contains 13 residues. The CDR3 region has the DNA TGTGCCAGCAGCTCCCGGGTAGGCTCCGACCAGTACTTC. Protein: CASSSRVGSDQYF.

This chain joins TRBV27 and TRBJ2-1, with 11 positions matching TRBD2. J was trimmed by 2 bases and V by 0 bases; bases with no gene match: 6. This CDR3 region has 18 residues. From germline, CDR1 is MNHEY and CDR2 SMNVEV (reference sequence). CDR3 in amino acids: CASSLSQTSGSTYNEQFF. CDR3 in DNA: TGTGCCAGCAGTTTATCCCAAACTAGCGGGAGTACCTACAATGAGCAGTTCTTC.

This clonotype turned up a few times. The V and J genes are TRBV7-9 and TRBJ1-3; 10 positions agree with TRBD1. This CDR3 contains 15 residues. Germline V gene lookup returns CDR1 SEHNR and CDR2 FQNEAQ (reference sequence). V was clipped by 6 bases and J by 4 bases; unmatched bases: 6. The CDR3 loop is CASRPGQGLGNTIYF. Written as DNA, the CDR3 is TGTGCCAGCAGACCGGGACAGGGGTTAGGAAACACCATATATTTT.

V and J are TRBV5-6 and TRBJ1-1, with D hard to call. The V end was cut by 3 bases, the J end by 4 bases, with 10 bases between. The CDR3 has 13 amino acids. The germline V gene has CDR1 SGHDT and CDR2 YYEEEE. The CDR3 DNA reads TGTGCCAGCAGCTGGAACTTAGGCACTGAAGCTTTCTTT. Its translation: CASSWNLGTEAFF.

A few counts support this clonotype. The rearrangement joins TRBV7-6 to TRBJ2-2; D is ambiguous. The V gene's germline CDR1 is SGHVS and CDR2 FNYEAQ. Between the trimmed V and J ends, which lost 5 bases and 1 base, there was a span of 8 bases. CDR3 length: 14 residues. CDR3 sequence reads: CASSEARNTGELFF. The DNA of the CDR3 is TGTGCCAGCAGCGAAGCGAGGAACACCGGGGAGCTGTTTTTT.

The J gene is TRBJ2-7, the V gene TRBV2; 14 bases are shared with TRBD2. The CDR3 is 16 amino acids. The germline CDR1 and CDR2 sequences are SNHLY and FYNNEI. Germline trimming cut 6 bases from V and 2 bases from J; bases unmatched to any gene: 6. The CDR3 sequence is CASRPTTSGGAYEQYF. The CDR3 coding sequence is TGTGCCAGCAGACCCACGACTAGCGGGGGGGCCTACGAGCAGTACTTC.

This clonotype came up a few times. The gene calls are TRBV7-6 and TRBJ2-1, with D perhaps matching TRBD1 (5 bases). Germline values: CDR1 SGHVS, CDR2 FNYEAQ. This CDR3 contains 12 residues. V shed 4 bases and J shed 15 bases, with 16 bases lying between them. DNA for the CDR3: TGTGCCAGCAGCTATTCGACAGTCTTAACGTTCTTC. Protein: CASSYSTVLTFF.

This clonotype came up many times. This chain links TRBV7-2 with TRBJ2-7; 8 bases match TRBD2. CDR1 and CDR2 (germline): SGHTA, FQGNSA. V lost 5 bases and J lost 11; bases outside the gene matches: 14. CDR3 length equals 14 residues. DNA for the CDR3: TGTGCCAGCAGCCCTTCAGCGGGGGCTCCACCAAAGTACGTC. It is translated as CASSPSAGAPPKYV.

With regard to this clonotype: The junction departs from the called germline gene at one end, perhaps through a read error. CDR3 sequence reads: CAISYLGGAGRYGYTF. The CDR3 coding sequence is TGTGCCATCAGTTACCTAGGGGGGGCGGGCCGGTATGGCTACACCTTC. The genes are TRBV6-5 and TRBJ1-2; tentatively, D is TRBD1 (6 bases). Germline-derived CDR1 and CDR2 are MNHEY and SVGAGI. The CDR3 runs 16 residues.

This clonotype was detected only a few times. This rearrangement joins TRBV5-8 to TRBJ2-3; 13 bases fit TRBD2. Germline V lookup: CDR1 SGHTS, CDR2 YDEGEE. The CDR3 consists of 16 residues. After removal of 2 bases from V and 3 bases from J, the junction contained 3 bases not matched to a gene. Here the CDR3 reads CASSFGTSGVTDTQYF. As DNA, the CDR3 is TGTGCCAGCAGCTTCGGGACTAGCGGGGTGACAGATACGCAGTATTTT.

The rearrangement uses TRBV6-2 or TRBV6-3 and TRBJ2-1, with D tentatively TRBD2 (6 bases). This CDR3 has 16 amino acids. Per the germline V gene, CDR1 is MNHEY and CDR2 is SVGEGT. Trimming removed 8 bases from V and 7 bases from J, with 24 bases in between. CDR3 residues: CASGDFGPGVINEQFF. As DNA, the CDR3 is TGTGCCAGCGGCGATTTCGGGCCGGGGGTGATTAATGAGCAGTTCTTC.

This clonotype has ten or more counts. The chain employs TRBV28 and TRBJ1-6; 7 bases align to TRBD1. Germline CDR1 MDHEN, CDR2 SYDVKM. V lost 7 bases and J lost 10; bases outside the gene matches: 13. The CDR3 runs 15 residues. This CDR3 is CASTYDRVGWSPLHF. CDR3 bases: TGTGCCAGCACCTATGACAGGGTAGGATGGTCACCCCTCCACTTT.

V and J are TRBV27 and TRBJ1-1; D remains ambiguous. Germline V gene sequence: CDR1 MNHEY, CDR2 SMNVEV (reference sequence). The V gene lost 6 bases and the J gene lost 4 bases, with 15 bases spanning the gap. The CDR3 length is 14 residues. The CDR3, as DNA: TGTGCCAGCAGCAGTTTCGTTATCGGCACTGAAGCTTTCTTT. It specifies CASSSFVIGTEAFF.

The V call is TRBV27, the J call TRBJ2-1, with D maybe TRBD2 (5 bases). The CDR3 totals 14 residues. The germline V and J ends were trimmed by 3 bases and 2 bases, with 8 bases remaining between them. Germline loops: CDR1 MNHEY, CDR2 SMNVEV (reference sequence). CDR3 protein: CASSFIGTYNEQFF. The CDR3 nucleotides are TGTGCCAGCAGTTTTATCGGGACCTACAATGAGCAGTTCTTC.

This clonotype turned up a few times. The chain uses TRBV5-6 and TRBJ2-6; no firm D call. Trimming left V 4 bases short and J 0 bases short, with 14 bases between. CDR3 length: 17 amino acids. CDR1 is SGHDT and CDR2 is YYEEEE in the germline V gene. The CDR3: CASSITHESSGANVLTF. DNA for the CDR3: TGTGCCAGCAGCATTACACACGAAAGCTCTGGGGCCAACGTCCTGACTTTC.

This clonotype has more than one count but fewer than ten. The chain carries TRBV4-2 and TRBJ1-2; maybe TRBD1 (6 bases). The CDR3 length is 19 residues. The V end lost 0 bases, the J end lost 2 bases, and 22 bases lay between the germline ends. Germline assignment: CDR1 LGHNA and CDR2 YNFKEQ. The CDR3 DNA reads as TGTGCCAGCAGCCAAGAAGATGGGGGGATCGGGGGGCCCAACTATGGCTACACCTTC. Its protein product is CASSQEDGGIGGPNYGYTF.

The V gene is TRBV12-3 or TRBV12-4, the J gene TRBJ2-5, with TRBD2 matching 13 bases. The CDR3 runs 16 residues. Trimming cost V 4 bases and J 5 bases; bases outside gene matches: 7. This CDR3 reads CASSSILAGGLETQYF. The CDR3 nucleotides are TGTGCCAGCAGTTCGATACTAGCGGGGGGGCTGGAGACCCAGTACTTC.

This clonotype has only a few counts. The chain links TRBV4-1 to TRBJ1-2, with D tentatively TRBD1 (5 bases). Germline lookup yields CDR1 MGHRA and CDR2 YSYEKL. The germline V and J ends were trimmed by 1 base and 5 bases, with 11 bases remaining between them. CDR3 length: 14 residues. The CDR3 sequence is CASSQVGALYGYTF. In DNA, the CDR3 is TGCGCCAGCAGCCAAGTCGGGGCACTGTATGGCTACACCTTC.

CDR3 in DNA: TGTGCCAGCAGTCACCCTGGGACCTCCGAAGAGACCCAGTACTTC. The encoded protein is CASSHPGTSEETQYF. The rearrangement joins TRBV12-3 or TRBV12-4 to TRBJ2-5; perhaps D is TRBD1 or TRBD2 (5 bases each). CDR3 length: 15 amino acids. Trimming pared 5 bases from V and 3 bases from J, leaving 16 bases between.

This clonotype was seen a few times. The chain has TRBV9 and TRBJ1-2; possibly TRBD1 for D (5 bases). Per germline, CDR1 SGDLS and CDR2 YYNGEE. This CDR3 spans 14 amino acids. V was shortened by 0 bases and J by 4 bases, with 10 bases between the two germline ends. The CDR3 nucleotides read TGTGCCAGCAGCGTAGATCGACAGCGCTATGGCTACACCTTC. This translates into CASSVDRQRYGYTF. Using reference TRBV9 and TRBJ1-2 for the parts outside the CDR3, the full variable domain is DSGVTQTPKHLITATGQRVTLRCSPRSGDLSVYWYQQSLDQGLQFLIQYYNGEERAKGNILERFSAQQFPDLHSELNLSSLELGDSALYFCASSVDRQRYGYTFGSGTRLTVV.